This TCR beta chain was captured by sequencing in a study of beta chain features in type 1 diabetes. Germline V gene lookup returns CDR1 LNHNV and CDR2 YYDKDF (reference sequence). CDR3 length: 16 amino acids. Losses at the gene ends were 1 base for V and 8 bases for J; bases not matched to a gene: 10. Every bit of the isolated RNA underwent reverse transcription, so sequencing read expressed TCRB transcripts. Some clones are missing from TCRdb's copy, which holds only in-frame ones; the method was immunoSEQ multiplex PCR. The sample records about 450,000 clones, around 10% being singletons. This clone was detected a few times.

The TCR originated in a woman under 30 in good health. Sequencing used naive CD4+ T cells from blood. V gene TRBV15 combines with J gene TRBJ2-1, with TRBD2 matching over 8 bases. As DNA, the CDR3 is TGTGCCACCAGCAGAGGTAGCGGGGTGAGTTCGTATGAGCAGTTCTTC. The encoded protein is CATSRGSGVSSYEQFF.